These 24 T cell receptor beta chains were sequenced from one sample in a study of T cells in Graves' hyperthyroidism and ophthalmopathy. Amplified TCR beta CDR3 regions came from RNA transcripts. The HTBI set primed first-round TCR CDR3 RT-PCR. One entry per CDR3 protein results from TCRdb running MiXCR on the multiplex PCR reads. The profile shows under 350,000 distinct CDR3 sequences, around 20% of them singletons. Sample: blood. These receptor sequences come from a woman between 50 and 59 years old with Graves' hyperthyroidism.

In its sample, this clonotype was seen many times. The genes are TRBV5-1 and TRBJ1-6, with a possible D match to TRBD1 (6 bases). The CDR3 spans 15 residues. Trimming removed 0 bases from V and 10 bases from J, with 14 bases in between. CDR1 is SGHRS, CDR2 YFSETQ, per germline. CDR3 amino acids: CASSLGTAPGSPLHF. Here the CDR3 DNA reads TGCGCCAGCAGCTTGGGGACAGCGCCTGGGTCACCCCTCCACTTT.

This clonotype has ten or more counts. The CDR3 bases are TGTGCCTGGACCCGGGATGCCAAATACGGAGCTTTCTTT. Its protein is CAWTRDAKYGAFF. This sequence joins TRBV30 and TRBJ1-1; D gene uncertain. The CDR3 is 13 amino acids. V was cut by 4 bases and J by 10 bases, with 19 bases left in between. Germline CDR1 is GTSNPN and CDR2 is SVGIG (reference sequence). Full variable domain (outside the CDR3, taken from reference TRBV30 and TRBJ1-1): SQTIHQWPATLVQPVGSPLSLECTVEGTSNPNLYWYRQAAGRGLQLLFYSVGIGQISSEVPQNLSASRPQDRQFILSSKKLLLSDSGFYLCAWTRDAKYGAFFGQGTRLTVV.

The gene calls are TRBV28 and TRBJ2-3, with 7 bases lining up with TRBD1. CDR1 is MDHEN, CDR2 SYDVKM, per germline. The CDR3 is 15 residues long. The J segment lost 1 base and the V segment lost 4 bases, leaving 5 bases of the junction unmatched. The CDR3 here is CASSSPGGGTDTQYF. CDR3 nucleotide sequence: TGTGCCAGCAGTTCTCCAGGGGGAGGCACAGATACGCAGTATTTT.

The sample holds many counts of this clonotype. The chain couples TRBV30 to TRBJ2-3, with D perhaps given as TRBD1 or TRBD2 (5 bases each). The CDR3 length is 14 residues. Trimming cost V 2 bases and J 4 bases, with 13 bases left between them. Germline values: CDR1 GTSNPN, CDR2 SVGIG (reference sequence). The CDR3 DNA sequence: TGTGCCTGGAGTTCAGGGACCGTGGCAGATACGCAGTATTTT. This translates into CAWSSGTVADTQYF.

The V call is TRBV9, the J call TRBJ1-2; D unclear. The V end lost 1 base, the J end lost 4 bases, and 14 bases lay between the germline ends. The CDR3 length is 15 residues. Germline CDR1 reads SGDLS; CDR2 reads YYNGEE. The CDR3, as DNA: TGTGCCAGCAGCGTATCTCGCCGTGGTGGCTATGGCTACACCTTC. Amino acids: CASSVSRRGGYGYTF.

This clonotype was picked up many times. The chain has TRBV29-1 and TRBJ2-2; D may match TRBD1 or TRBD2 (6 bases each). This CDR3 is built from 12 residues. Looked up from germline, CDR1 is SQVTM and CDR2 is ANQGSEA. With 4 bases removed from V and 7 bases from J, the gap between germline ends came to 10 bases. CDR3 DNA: TGCAGCGTTGCGGGGGCGGGCGGGGAGCTGTTTTTT. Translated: CSVAGAGGELFF.

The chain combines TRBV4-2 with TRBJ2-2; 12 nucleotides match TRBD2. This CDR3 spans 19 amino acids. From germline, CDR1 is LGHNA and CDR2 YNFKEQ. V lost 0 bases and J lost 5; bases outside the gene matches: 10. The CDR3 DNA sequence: TGTGCCAGCAGCCAAGATCCCCTAGCGGGGGGGCCGGGTACCGGGGAGCTGTTTTTT. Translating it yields CASSQDPLAGGPGTGELFF.

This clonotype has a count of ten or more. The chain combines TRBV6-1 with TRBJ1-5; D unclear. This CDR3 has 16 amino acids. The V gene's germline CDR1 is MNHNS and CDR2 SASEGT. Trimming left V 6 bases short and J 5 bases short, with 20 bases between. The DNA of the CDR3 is TGTGCCAGCAGACCTACGACGATCGGGGTGTATCAGCCCCAGCATTTT. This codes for CASRPTTIGVYQPQHF.

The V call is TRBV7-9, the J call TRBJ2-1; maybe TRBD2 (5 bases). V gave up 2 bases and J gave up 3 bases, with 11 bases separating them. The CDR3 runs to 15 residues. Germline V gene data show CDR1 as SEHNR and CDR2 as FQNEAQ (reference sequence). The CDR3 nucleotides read TGTGCCAGCAGCTTAAGCGGAGAATTCTACAATGAGCAGTTCTTC. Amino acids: CASSLSGEFYNEQFF.

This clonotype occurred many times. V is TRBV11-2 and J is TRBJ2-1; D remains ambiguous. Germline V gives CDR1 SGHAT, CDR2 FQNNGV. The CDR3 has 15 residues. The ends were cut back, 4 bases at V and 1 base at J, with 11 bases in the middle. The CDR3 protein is CASSSTTPSYNEQFF. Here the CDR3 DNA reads TGTGCCAGCAGCTCCACGACACCATCCTACAATGAGCAGTTCTTC.

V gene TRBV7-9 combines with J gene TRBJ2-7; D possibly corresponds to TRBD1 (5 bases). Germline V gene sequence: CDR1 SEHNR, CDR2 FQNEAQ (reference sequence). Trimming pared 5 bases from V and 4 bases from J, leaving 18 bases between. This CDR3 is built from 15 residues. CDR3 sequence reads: CASSQGPGKMYEQYF. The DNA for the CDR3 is TGTGCCAGCAGCCAGGGCCCGGGTAAAATGTACGAGCAGTACTTC.

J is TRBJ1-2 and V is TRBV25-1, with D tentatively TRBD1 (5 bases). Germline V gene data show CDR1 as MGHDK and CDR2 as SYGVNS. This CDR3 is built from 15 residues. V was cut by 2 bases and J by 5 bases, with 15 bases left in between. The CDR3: CASSEGGLTRYGYTF. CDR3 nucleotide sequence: TGTGCCAGCAGTGAAGGGGGACTTACGAGGTATGGCTACACCTTC.

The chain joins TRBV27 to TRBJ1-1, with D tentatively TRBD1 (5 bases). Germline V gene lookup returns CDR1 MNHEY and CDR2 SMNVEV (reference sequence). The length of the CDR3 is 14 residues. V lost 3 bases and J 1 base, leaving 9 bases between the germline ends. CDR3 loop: CASSFSDRNTEAFF. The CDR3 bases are TGTGCCAGCAGTTTCTCCGACAGGAACACTGAAGCTTTCTTT.

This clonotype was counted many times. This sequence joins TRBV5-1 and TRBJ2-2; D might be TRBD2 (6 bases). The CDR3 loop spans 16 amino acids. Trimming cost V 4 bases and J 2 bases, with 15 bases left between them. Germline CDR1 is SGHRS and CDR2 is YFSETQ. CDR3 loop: CASSPGSSGNTGELFF. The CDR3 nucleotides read TGCGCCAGCAGCCCCGGTAGTAGCGGCAACACCGGGGAGCTGTTTTTT.

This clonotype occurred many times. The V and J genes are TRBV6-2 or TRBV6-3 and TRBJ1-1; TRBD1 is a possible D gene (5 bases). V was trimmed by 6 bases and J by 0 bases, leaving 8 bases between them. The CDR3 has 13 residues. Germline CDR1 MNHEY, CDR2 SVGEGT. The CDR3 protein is CASSKQVNTEAFF. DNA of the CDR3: TGTGCCAGCAGCAAACAGGTGAACACTGAAGCTTTCTTT.

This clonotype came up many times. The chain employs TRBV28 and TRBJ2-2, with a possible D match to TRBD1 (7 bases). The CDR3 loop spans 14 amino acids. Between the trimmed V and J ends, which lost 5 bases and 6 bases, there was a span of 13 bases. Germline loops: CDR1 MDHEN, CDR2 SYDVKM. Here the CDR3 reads CASSPGGLAGELFF. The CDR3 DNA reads TGTGCCAGCAGTCCAGGGGGGTTGGCCGGGGAGCTGTTTTTT.

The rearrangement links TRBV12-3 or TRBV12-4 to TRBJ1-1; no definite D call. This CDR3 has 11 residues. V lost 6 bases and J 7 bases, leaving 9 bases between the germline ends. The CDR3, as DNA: TGTGCCAGCAGACGACTTGGTGAAGCTTTCTTT. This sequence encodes CASRRLGEAFF.

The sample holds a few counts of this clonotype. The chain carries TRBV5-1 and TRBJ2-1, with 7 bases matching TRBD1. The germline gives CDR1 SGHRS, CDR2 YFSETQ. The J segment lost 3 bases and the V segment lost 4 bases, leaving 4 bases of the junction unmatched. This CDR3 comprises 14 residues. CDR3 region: CASSRGTVYNEQFF. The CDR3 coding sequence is TGCGCCAGCAGCCGAGGGACAGTCTACAATGAGCAGTTCTTC.

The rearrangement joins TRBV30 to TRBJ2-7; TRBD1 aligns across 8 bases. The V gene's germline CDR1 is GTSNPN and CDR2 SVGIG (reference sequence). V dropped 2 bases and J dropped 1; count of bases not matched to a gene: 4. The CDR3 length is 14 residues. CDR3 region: CAWSSGTGSYEQYF. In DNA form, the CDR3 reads TGTGCCTGGAGTTCCGGGACAGGATCCTACGAGCAGTACTTC.

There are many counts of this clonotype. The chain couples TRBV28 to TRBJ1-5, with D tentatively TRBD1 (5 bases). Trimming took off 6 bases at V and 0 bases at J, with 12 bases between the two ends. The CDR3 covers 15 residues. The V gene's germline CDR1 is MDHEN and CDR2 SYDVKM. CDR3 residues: CASRQQAGSNQPQHF. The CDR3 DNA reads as TGTGCCAGCAGGCAACAGGCCGGTAGCAATCAGCCCCAGCATTTT.

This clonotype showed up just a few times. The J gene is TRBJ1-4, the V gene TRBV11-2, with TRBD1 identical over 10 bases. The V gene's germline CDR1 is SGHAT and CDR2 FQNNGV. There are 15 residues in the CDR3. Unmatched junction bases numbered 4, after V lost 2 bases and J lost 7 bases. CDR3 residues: CASSLQGQGPEKLFF. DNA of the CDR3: TGTGCCAGCAGCTTACAGGGACAGGGGCCTGAAAAACTGTTTTTT.

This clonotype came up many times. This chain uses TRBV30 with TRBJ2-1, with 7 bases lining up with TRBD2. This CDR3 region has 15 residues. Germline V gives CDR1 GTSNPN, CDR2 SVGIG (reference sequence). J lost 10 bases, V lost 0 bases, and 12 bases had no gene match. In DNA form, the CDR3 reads TGTGCCTGGAGTGTAGGGACTACGCCCGCTGGGGAGCAGTTCTTC. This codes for CAWSVGTTPAGEQFF.

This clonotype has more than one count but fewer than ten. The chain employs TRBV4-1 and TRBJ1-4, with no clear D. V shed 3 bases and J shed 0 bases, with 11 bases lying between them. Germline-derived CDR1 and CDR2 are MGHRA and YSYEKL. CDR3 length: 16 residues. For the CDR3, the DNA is TGCGCCAGCAGCCAGGGGTGGCGTGCAACTAATGAAAAACTGTTTTTT. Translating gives CASSQGWRATNEKLFF.

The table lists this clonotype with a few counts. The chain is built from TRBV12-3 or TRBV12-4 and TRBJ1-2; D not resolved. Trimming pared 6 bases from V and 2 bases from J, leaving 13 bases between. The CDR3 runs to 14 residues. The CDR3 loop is CASRPTRGNYGYTF. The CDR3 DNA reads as TGTGCCAGCAGACCCACCCGGGGAAACTATGGCTACACCTTC.